Described below is a single T cell receptor beta chain sequence and its context. Its target is not known. At one boundary the junction diverges from the germline segment, which might be a read error. The source of the sample is a study of tumor-infiltrating lymphocytes in primary liver carcinoma. About the study: There were roughly 3.65 to 7.13 million productive TCRbeta reads per sample, a yield similar across tissue types. Regarding the study as a whole: When set against blood, tumors had a significantly higher top-250-clone fraction (p = 0.039). Among the pair types, tumor region pairs showed more overlap than tumor-adjacent and tumor-blood pairs.

The CDR3 covers 12 residues. Co-extraction yielded RNA and DNA from roughly 21-30 mg of unsorted bulk tissue. Surgery removed the patients' primary liver carcinoma. A constant-region primer primed TCR beta cDNA synthesis from 450 to 550 ng of total RNA. Three nested multiplex PCR rounds, a slightly modified ARM-PCR method, built the TCR beta libraries. For 10 cycles apiece, the opening two PCR rounds ran with TRBV1-TRBV30 forward primers and a C-beta reverse primer. TCRdb processed the multiplex PCR reads anew with MiXCR; each CDR3 protein has one entry. In the table there are 80,000 or so distinct CDR3 sequences, around 66% of which are singletons.

Input material: tumor-adjacent normal liver tissue. J is TRBJ2-2 and V is TRBV12-3 or TRBV12-4; D is possibly TRBD2 (5 bases). The clonotype comes from a man aged 35 to 55 with primary liver carcinoma and hepatitis B virus infection. DNA of the CDR3: TGTGCCAGCGGCCTCCGTCACGGGGAGCTGTTCTTT. It codes for CASGLRHGELFF.